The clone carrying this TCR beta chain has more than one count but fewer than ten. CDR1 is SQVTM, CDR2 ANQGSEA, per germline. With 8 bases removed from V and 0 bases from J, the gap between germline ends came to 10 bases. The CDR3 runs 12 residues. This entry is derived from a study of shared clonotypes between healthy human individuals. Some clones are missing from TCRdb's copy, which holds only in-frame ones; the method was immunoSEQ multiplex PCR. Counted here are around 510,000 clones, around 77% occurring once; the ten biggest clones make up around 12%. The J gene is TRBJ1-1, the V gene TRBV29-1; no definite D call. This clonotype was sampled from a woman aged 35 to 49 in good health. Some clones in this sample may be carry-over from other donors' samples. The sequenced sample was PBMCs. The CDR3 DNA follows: TGCAGCCCATCACACATGAACACTGAAGCTTTCTTT. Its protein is CSPSHMNTEAFF.